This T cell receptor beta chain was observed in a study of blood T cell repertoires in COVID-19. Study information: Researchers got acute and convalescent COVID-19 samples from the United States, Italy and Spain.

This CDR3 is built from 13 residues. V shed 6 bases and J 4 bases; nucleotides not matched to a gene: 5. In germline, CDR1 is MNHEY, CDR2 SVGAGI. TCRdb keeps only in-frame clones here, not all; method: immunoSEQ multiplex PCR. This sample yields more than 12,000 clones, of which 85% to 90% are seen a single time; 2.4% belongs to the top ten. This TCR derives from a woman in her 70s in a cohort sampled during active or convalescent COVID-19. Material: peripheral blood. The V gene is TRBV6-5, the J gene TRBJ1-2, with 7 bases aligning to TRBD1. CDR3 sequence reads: CASSADRVYGYTF. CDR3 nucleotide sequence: TGTGCCAGCAGCGCCGACAGGGTCTATGGCTACACCTTC.